The 23 T cell receptor beta chains listed next were all sequenced from one sample in a study of human T cells and chemical hapten exposure. Time point defined: pre-sensitization, week 0. Treatment here: therapeutic diphenylcyclopropenone sensitization with weekly scalp DPC. From the RACE reads, TCRdb called clonotypes with MiXCR, one entry per CDR3 protein. Of roughly 380,000 distinct CDR3 sequences listed, roughly 5% were seen once; the top ten hold 2% to 3%. The sample in question was whole blood, obtained in connection with sensitization to the hapten diphenylcyclopropenone (DPC). These receptors were taken from a woman aged 45-60 years with alopecia areata. Some clones in this sample may be carry-over from other donors' samples.

This clonotype has a count of ten or more. The chain links TRBV4-1 to TRBJ1-2, with 8 bases lining up with TRBD1. The CDR3 has 18 amino acids. Looked up from germline, CDR1 is MGHRA and CDR2 is YSYEKL. With V trimmed by 5 bases and J by 4 bases, 18 bases remained unmatched. This chain's CDR3 is CASSYTPGQVTSGYGYTF. The CDR3 DNA is TGCGCCAGCAGCTACACACCGGGACAGGTTACTTCTGGCTATGGCTACACCTTC.

In its sample, this clonotype was seen a few times. The chain recombines TRBV18 with TRBJ1-2; perhaps TRBD1 as D (5 bases). Germline lookup yields CDR1 KGHSH and CDR2 LQKENI. The CDR3 runs 13 residues. The V end lost 3 bases, the J end lost 8 bases, and 13 bases lay between the germline ends. As DNA, the CDR3 is TGTGCCAGCTCACCTATCCCAGGGTCCGGCTACACCTTC. It yields the protein CASSPIPGSGYTF.

The chain joins TRBV5-1 to TRBJ1-3, with a possible D match to TRBD1 (5 bases). Trimming removed 2 bases from V and 0 bases from J, with 9 bases in between. The CDR3 consists of 15 residues. CDR1 SGHRS and CDR2 YFSETQ come from the germline V gene. As DNA, the CDR3 is TGCGCCAGCAGCTTCCAGGGCACCTCTGGAAACACCATATATTTT. It is translated as CASSFQGTSGNTIYF. The complete variable domain, with remaining parts taken from reference TRBV5-1 and TRBJ1-3, reads KAGVTQTPRYLIKTRGQQVTLSCSPISGHRSVSWYQQTPGQGLQFLFEYFSETQRNKGNFPGRFSGRQFSNSRSEMNVSTLELGDSALYLCASSFQGTSGNTIYFGEGSWLTVV.

Remarks on this clonotype: A read error is likely here: a far larger clone is one base away. V gene TRBV14 combines with J gene TRBJ2-3, with TRBD1 matching 7 bases. There are 13 residues in the CDR3. Per the germline V gene, CDR1 is SGHDN and CDR2 is FVKESK. The CDR3 region is CAGSPTGTDTQYF. CDR3 bases: TGTGCCGGCAGCCCGACAGGGACAGATACGCAGTATTTT.

This clonotype showed up just a few times. The chain recombines TRBV7-2 with TRBJ1-2, with D hard to call. Between the trimmed V and J ends, which lost 1 base and 1 base, there was a span of 7 bases. The germline CDR1 and CDR2 sequences are SGHTA and FQGNSA. CDR3 length equals 14 residues. The CDR3 sequence: CASSLEQLNYGYTF. Written as DNA, the CDR3 is TGTGCCAGCAGCTTAGAACAGCTTAACTATGGCTACACCTTC.

This clonotype has at least ten counts. V gene TRBV29-1 combines with J gene TRBJ1-1; D call uncertain. V was clipped by 2 bases and J by 0 bases, with 7 bases between them. Germline lookup yields CDR1 SQVTM and CDR2 ANQGSEA. This CDR3 region has 13 residues. In DNA, the CDR3 is TGCAGCGTTGAACGGCGGCTGAACACTGAAGCTTTCTTT. Protein sequence: CSVERRLNTEAFF. Drawing the rest from reference TRBV29-1 and TRBJ1-1, the complete variable domain is SAVISQKPSRDICQRGTSLTIQCQVDSQVTMMFWYRQQPGQSLTLIATANQGSEATYESGFVIDKFPISRPNLTFSTLTVSNMSPEDSSIYLCSVERRLNTEAFFGQGTRLTVV.

The sample holds many counts of this clonotype. The chain carries TRBV29-1 and TRBJ2-5; D ambiguous. CDR3 length: 12 amino acids. Germline CDR1 reads SQVTM; CDR2 reads ANQGSEA. Trimming removed 5 bases at V and 1 base at J, with 8 bases between. This chain's CDR3 is CSVYQVQETQYF. In DNA, the CDR3 is TGCAGCGTTTATCAAGTCCAAGAGACCCAGTACTTC.

This clonotype has only a few counts. The chain combines TRBV7-3 with TRBJ2-1, with TRBD2 matching 13 bases. CDR1 and CDR2 from the germline V gene are SGHTA and FQGTGA. The CDR3 has 15 amino acids. The junction had 5 bases not matched to a gene; V was cut back by 5 bases and J by 7 bases. The CDR3 is CASSILAGGPNEQFF. CDR3 nucleotide sequence: TGTGCCAGCAGCATACTAGCGGGGGGGCCGAATGAGCAGTTCTTC.

The gene calls are TRBV6-5 and TRBJ2-1; TRBD2 matches at 8 bases. CDR3 length: 15 amino acids. The ends lost 5 bases at V and 3 bases at J; junction bases unmatched: 6. Germline V gene sequence: CDR1 MNHEY, CDR2 SVGAGI. The CDR3 is CASSPAGAVYNEQFF. The CDR3 DNA reads TGTGCCAGCAGTCCAGCGGGGGCTGTCTACAATGAGCAGTTCTTC.

This clonotype was detected ten times or more. The gene calls are TRBV29-1 and TRBJ2-7; 7 positions match TRBD1. The length of the CDR3 is 15 residues. V lost 2 bases and J lost 2; bases outside the gene matches: 9. Germline lookup yields CDR1 SQVTM and CDR2 ANQGSEA. DNA of the CDR3: TGCAGCGTTGAAATGTTTAGGGACAGAGCCTACGAGCAGTACTTC. This translates into CSVEMFRDRAYEQYF.

This clonotype was seen only a few times. The CDR3 region has the DNA TGTGCCAGCAGCAAAAAAGGGGCTCCGAAGGGGGCGAACACTGAAGCTTTCTTT. This sequence encodes CASSKKGAPKGANTEAFF. This chain connects TRBV21-1 to TRBJ1-1; the table names TRBD1, a call not compared with the DNA. TRBV21-1 is deemed a pseudogene. CDR3 length: 18 amino acids.

This clonotype was picked up a small number of times. The gene calls are TRBV29-1 and TRBJ2-7; D possibly corresponds to TRBD2 (6 bases). Germline V gene sequence: CDR1 SQVTM, CDR2 ANQGSEA. The CDR3 totals 11 residues. V was cut by 7 bases and J by 7 bases, with 14 bases left in between. The CDR3 coding sequence is TGCAGCGCTGCGACTAGTATTGAGCAGTACTTC. Protein sequence: CSAATSIEQYF.

Many counts were recorded for this clonotype. The rearrangement links TRBV9 to TRBJ1-1; D not certain. Germline V CDR1 and CDR2: SGDLS, YYNGEE. The CDR3 covers 15 residues. V lost 2 bases and J 4 bases, leaving 15 bases between the germline ends. The CDR3 DNA is TGTGCCAGCAGCGTCGAAACCGGCCTGGGCACTGAAGCTTTCTTT. This codes for CASSVETGLGTEAFF.

The chain uses TRBV18 and TRBJ1-6; D unresolved. V gave up 3 bases and J gave up 7 bases, with 10 bases separating them. Germline CDR1 and CDR2: KGHSH and LQKENI. CDR3 length: 14 amino acids. Here the CDR3 DNA reads TGTGCCAGCTCACCGCAGGACGGGAATTCACCCCTCCACTTT. Translating it yields CASSPQDGNSPLHF.

This clonotype has more than one count but fewer than ten. The rearrangement uses TRBV6-5 and TRBJ1-4; the D is unclear. Germline V CDR1 and CDR2: MNHEY, SVGAGI. Trimming pared 6 bases from V and 0 bases from J, leaving 11 bases between. The CDR3 covers 15 residues. The CDR3 protein is CASSQEPSTNEKLFF. The CDR3 nucleotides are TGTGCCAGCAGCCAGGAGCCCTCAACTAATGAAAAACTGTTTTTT.

This clonotype occurred many times. This rearrangement joins TRBV7-2 to TRBJ1-2; D is uncertain. Deletions cut 0 bases from V and 7 bases from J, with 9 bases between. The CDR3 has 13 residues. In germline, CDR1 is SGHTA, CDR2 FQGNSA. CDR3 amino acids: CASSLAFAAGYTF. The CDR3 DNA follows: TGTGCCAGCAGCTTAGCGTTCGCAGCTGGCTACACCTTC.

This clonotype showed up many times. The chain joins TRBV29-1 to TRBJ1-4; 9 nucleotides align to TRBD1. The J segment lost 2 bases and the V segment lost 4 bases, leaving 2 bases of the junction unmatched. CDR3 length: 14 residues. CDR1 SQVTM and CDR2 ANQGSEA come from the germline V gene. Here the CDR3 reads CSVAGQGTNEKLFF. Here the CDR3 DNA reads TGCAGCGTTGCCGGACAGGGGACTAATGAAAAACTGTTTTTT.

This clonotype occurred a few times. The genes are TRBV7-2 and TRBJ2-1, with 13 positions matching TRBD2. CDR3 length: 17 amino acids. Germline V gene lookup returns CDR1 SGHTA and CDR2 FQGNSA. Trimming at V came to 7 bases and at J to 10 bases, leaving 16 bases not matched to a gene. The CDR3 loop reads CASTLYVGTSGIREQFF. The DNA of the CDR3 is TGTGCCAGCACCCTCTATGTCGGGACTAGCGGGATTCGCGAGCAGTTCTTC.

The genes are TRBV5-1 and TRBJ2-1; D call uncertain. Germline lookup yields CDR1 SGHRS and CDR2 YFSETQ. Trimming took off 4 bases at V and 6 bases at J, with 20 bases between the two ends. The CDR3 has 16 amino acids. The CDR3: CASSVGPGHSANEQFF. The CDR3, as DNA: TGCGCCAGCAGCGTTGGCCCGGGTCATTCCGCCAATGAGCAGTTCTTC.

This clonotype was observed at least ten times. V is TRBV7-9 and J is TRBJ1-6; D gene uncertain. The CDR3 has 14 residues. The V gene's germline CDR1 is SEHNR and CDR2 FQNEAQ (reference sequence). V was pared by 4 bases and J by 10 bases, with 14 bases between. The CDR3 DNA reads TGTGCCAGCAGCTCAATCCGCAGGCCCTCACCCCTCCACTTT. It encodes CASSSIRRPSPLHF. The full variable domain, completed using reference TRBV7-9 and TRBJ1-6, is DTGVSQNPRHKITKRGQNVTFRCDPISEHNRLYWYRQTLGQGPEFLTYFQNEAQLEKSRLLSDRFSAERPKGSFSTLEIQRTEQGDSAMYLCASSSIRRPSPLHFGNGTRLTVT.

This rearrangement joins TRBV7-2 to TRBJ2-3; unclear D gene. Germline CDR1 reads SGHTA; CDR2 reads FQGNSA. The CDR3 contains 15 residues. V was pared by 1 base and J by 7 bases, with 15 bases between. CDR3 sequence (DNA): TGTGCCAGCAGCTTAGATAGGTGGCCTAACCATACGCAGTATTTT. It translates to CASSLDRWPNHTQYF.

This clonotype appeared a few times. This rearrangement joins TRBV4-3 to TRBJ2-3, with 10 bases aligning to TRBD2. The CDR3 extends over 16 amino acids. Germline V gene data show CDR1 as LGHNA and CDR2 as YSLEER. The V gene end was trimmed by 2 bases and the J gene end by 3 bases; junction bases not matched to a gene: 5. The CDR3 coding sequence is TGCGCCAGCAGCCAACATAGCGGGAGGCTTACAGATACGCAGTATTTT. Translating gives CASSQHSGRLTDTQYF.

The chain has TRBV27 and TRBJ1-2, with 7 bases fitting TRBD1. Germline V lookup: CDR1 MNHEY, CDR2 SMNVEV (reference sequence). There are 13 residues in the CDR3. Losses at the gene ends were 6 bases for V and 3 bases for J; bases not matched to a gene: 4. This chain's CDR3 is CASRGDSYYGYTF. Written as DNA, the CDR3 is TGTGCCAGCAGGGGGGACAGTTACTATGGCTACACCTTC.